Only a few counts were recorded for the clone carrying this TCR beta chain. RNA transcripts served as the template for amplifying TCR beta CDR3 regions. First-round RT-PCR targeting the TCR CDR3 was performed with the HTBI primer set. MiXCR, run by TCRdb on the multiplex PCR reads, gives a single entry per CDR3 protein. The table lists around 600,000 distinct CDR3 sequences, 14% of them singletons. The entry originates in a study of T cells in Graves' hyperthyroidism and ophthalmopathy. Uncontrolled infections, other autoimmune diseases, pregnancy or lactation led to exclusion of patients. Sequencing was carried out using blood. This sequence was found in a woman between 18 and 29 years old with Graves' ophthalmopathy.

The CDR3 DNA sequence: TGTGCCAGCAGCCCCGGCAGCAGAGGGGCGCAAGAGACCCAGTACTTC. Translating it yields CASSPGSRGAQETQYF. The chain couples TRBV5-4 to TRBJ2-5; the D call may be TRBD1 or TRBD2 (5 bases each). The CDR3 length is 16 residues. Germline CDR1 is SGHNT and CDR2 is YYREEE (reference sequence). With 4 bases removed from V and 2 bases from J, the gap between germline ends came to 18 bases. The complete variable domain, with remaining parts taken from reference TRBV5-4 and TRBJ2-5, reads ETGVTQSPTHLIKTRGQQVTLRCSSQSGHNTVSWYQQALGQGPQFIFQYYREEENGRGNFPPRFSGLQFPNYSSELNVNALELDDSALYLCASSPGSRGAQETQYFGPGTRLLVL.